The source of this TCR beta chain is a study of shared clonotypes between healthy human individuals. Sequencing was performed with immunoSEQ multiplex PCR; in TCRdb, only in-frame clones are kept and a portion is missing. The table records about 2.1 million clones, around 95% of them present only once. Points from the study as a whole: Memory subsets generally showed smaller estimated richness than naive subsets did. Sampling involved blood alone; tissue repertoires likely differ.

Note on this clone: Its antigen is as yet unknown.

Germline V gives CDR1 MNHEY, CDR2 SMNVEV (reference sequence). The CDR3 loop spans 14 amino acids. Trimming left V 5 bases short and J 5 bases short, with 16 bases between. Cells designated naive CD8 were CD45RO-negative and were positively selected for CCR7, with terminally differentiated effector memory CD45RA+ cells excluded. The donors were all Caucasian adults (living in Nashville, Tennessee). The TCR comes from a man younger than 30 in good health. Some clones in this sample may be carry-over from other donors' samples. The chain recombines TRBV27 with TRBJ2-7, with a possible D match to TRBD2 (5 bases). Input material: naive CD8+ T cells from PBMCs. DNA of the CDR3: TGTGCCAGCAGTGTGCTAGCCGGTTCAGACGAGCAGTACTTC. Amino acid sequence: CASSVLAGSDEQYF.